In its sample, the clone carrying this T cell receptor beta chain was seen many times. What it binds is not known. The sample originates from a study of CD8+CD57+ T cells in acquired aplastic anemia. CDR3 and TCR beta VDJ profiling relied on genomic DNA as the template. MiXCR, run by TCRdb on the reads, gives a single entry per CDR3 protein. This sample has some 290,000 distinct CDR3 sequences, with 50% to 70% found just once. Study-wide results and caveats: Patients and healthy controls showed no significant CD8+ Simpson's diversity difference.

Sequenced material: sorted CD4+, CD8+, or CD8+CD57+ T cells (not recorded which) from PBMCs. The source is a human donor with severe aplastic anemia or a healthy control (not recorded which).

The CDR3 DNA follows: TGTGCCAGCAGCTTAGGGCGGGGGGGAGGGGAGACCCAGTACTTC. Its translation is CASSLGRGGGETQYF. This rearrangement joins TRBV7-2 to TRBJ2-5, with 9 bases identical to TRBD2. This CDR3 region has 15 residues. The germline V gene encodes CDR1 SGHTA and CDR2 FQGNSA. Trimming removed 1 base from V and 5 bases from J; junction bases left unmatched: 5.